This T cell receptor (beta chain) was sequenced for a study of blood T cell repertoires in COVID-19. The overall study: Collection of acute and convalescent COVID-19 samples took place in the United States, Italy and Spain. PBMCs, B-cell-depleted T cells, or T cells provided the cDNA or gDNA that made up the material.

CDR1 GTSNPN and CDR2 SVGIG come from the germline V gene (reference sequence). The CDR3 runs 15 residues. The V gene lost 1 base and the J gene lost 5 bases, with 17 bases spanning the gap. Patients of the Seattle cohort, enrolled during active infection, were followed longitudinally. In the original processing: Estimated nucleated cell counts came from reference gene primer amplification. The data were produced by immunoSEQ multiplex PCR, yet TCRdb's version contains in-frame clones alone and is incomplete. That table supplies the V and J calls and clone size; D and trimming were determined from the DNA. The table lists about 260,000 clones, roughly 86% of them singletons.

This clonotype was sampled from an older woman with COVID-19, enrolled during active disease. The V gene is TRBV30, the J gene TRBJ1-1; D perhaps matches TRBD1 (5 bases). The sample was peripheral blood. The CDR3 sequence: CAWSARGGVGTEAFF. The DNA of the CDR3 is TGTGCCTGGAGTGCCCGCGGGGGGGTAGGAACTGAAGCTTTCTTT.